This T cell receptor (beta chain) comes out of a study of patients and donors after allogeneic stem cell transplantation. This CDR3 contains 14 residues. The germline V gene has CDR1 SGHNT and CDR2 YENEEA. V was cut by 5 bases and J by 4 bases, with 11 bases left in between. One entry per CDR3 protein results from TCRdb running MiXCR on the RT-PCR reads. Seen here are about a million distinct CDR3 sequences, 15% to 20% observed once, and the top ten hold under 6.5%. This clonotype originated in a human donor who was either an allogeneic HSCT recipient or a stem cell or donor lymphocyte infusion donor (not recorded which). It is not recorded whose cells these are; they may come from a transplant donor. Source material: blood, either unsorted or a sorted T cell fraction (not recorded which). The V gene is TRBV11-3, the J gene TRBJ2-2; D may be TRBD1 or TRBD2 (5 bases each). CDR3: CASSARGRTGELFF. DNA for the CDR3: TGTGCCAGCAGCGCTCGGGGACGCACCGGGGAGCTGTTTTTT. The complete variable domain, with remaining parts taken from reference TRBV11-3 and TRBJ2-2, reads EAGVVQSPRYKIIEKKQPVAFWCNPISGHNTLYWYLQNLGQGPELLIRYENEEAVDDSQLPKDRFSAERLKGVDSTLKIQPAELGDSAVYLCASSARGRTGELFFGEGSRLTVL.